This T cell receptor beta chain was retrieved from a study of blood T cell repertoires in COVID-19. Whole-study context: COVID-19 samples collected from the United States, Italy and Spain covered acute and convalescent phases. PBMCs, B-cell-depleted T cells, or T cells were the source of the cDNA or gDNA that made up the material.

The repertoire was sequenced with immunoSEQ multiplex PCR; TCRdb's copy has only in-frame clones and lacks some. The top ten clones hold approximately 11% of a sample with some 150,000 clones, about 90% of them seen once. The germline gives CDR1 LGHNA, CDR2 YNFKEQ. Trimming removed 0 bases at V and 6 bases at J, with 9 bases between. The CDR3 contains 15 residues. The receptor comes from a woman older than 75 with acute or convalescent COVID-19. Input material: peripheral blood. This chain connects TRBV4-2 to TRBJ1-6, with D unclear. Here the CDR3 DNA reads TGTGCCAGCAGCCAAGATATACAGTTTAATTCACCCCTCCACTTT. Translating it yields CASSQDIQFNSPLHF.